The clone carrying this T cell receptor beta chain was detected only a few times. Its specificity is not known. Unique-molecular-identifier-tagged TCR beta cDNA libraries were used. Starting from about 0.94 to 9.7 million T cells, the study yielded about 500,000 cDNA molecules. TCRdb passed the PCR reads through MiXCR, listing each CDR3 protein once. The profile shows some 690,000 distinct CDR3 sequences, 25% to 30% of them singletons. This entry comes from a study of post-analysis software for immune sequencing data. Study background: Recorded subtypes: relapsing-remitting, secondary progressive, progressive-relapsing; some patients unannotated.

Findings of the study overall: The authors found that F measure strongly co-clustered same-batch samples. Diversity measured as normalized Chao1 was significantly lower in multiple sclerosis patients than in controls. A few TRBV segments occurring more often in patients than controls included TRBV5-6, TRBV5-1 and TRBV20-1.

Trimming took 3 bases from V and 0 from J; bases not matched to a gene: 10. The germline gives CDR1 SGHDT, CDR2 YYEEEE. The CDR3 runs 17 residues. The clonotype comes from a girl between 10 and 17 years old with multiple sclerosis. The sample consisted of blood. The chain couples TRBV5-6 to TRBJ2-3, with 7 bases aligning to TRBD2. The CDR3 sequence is CASSSLQTSRSTDTQYF. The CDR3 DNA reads TGTGCCAGCAGCTCCCTACAGACTAGCCGGAGCACAGATACGCAGTATTTT.